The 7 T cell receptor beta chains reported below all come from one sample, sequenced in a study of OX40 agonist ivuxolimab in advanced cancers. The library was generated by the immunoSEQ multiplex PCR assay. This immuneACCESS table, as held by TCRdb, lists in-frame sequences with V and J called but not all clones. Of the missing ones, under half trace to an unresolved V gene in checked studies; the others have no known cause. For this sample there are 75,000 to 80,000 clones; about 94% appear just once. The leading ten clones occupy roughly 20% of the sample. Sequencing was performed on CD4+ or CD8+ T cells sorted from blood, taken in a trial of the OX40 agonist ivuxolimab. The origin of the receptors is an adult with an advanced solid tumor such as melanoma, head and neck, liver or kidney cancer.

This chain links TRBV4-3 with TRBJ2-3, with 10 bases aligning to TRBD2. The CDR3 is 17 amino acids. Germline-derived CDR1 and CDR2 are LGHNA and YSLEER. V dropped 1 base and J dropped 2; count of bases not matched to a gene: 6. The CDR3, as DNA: TGCGCCAGCAGCCAAGGTCAACTAGCGGGGTACACAGATACGCAGTATTTT. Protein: CASSQGQLAGYTDTQYF.

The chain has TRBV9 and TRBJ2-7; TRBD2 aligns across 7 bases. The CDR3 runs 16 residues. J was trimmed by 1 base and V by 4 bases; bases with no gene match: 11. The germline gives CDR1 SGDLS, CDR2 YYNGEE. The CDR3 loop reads CASSPSSGSISYEQYF. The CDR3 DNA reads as TGTGCCAGCAGCCCAAGTAGCGGGTCTATATCCTACGAGCAGTACTTC.

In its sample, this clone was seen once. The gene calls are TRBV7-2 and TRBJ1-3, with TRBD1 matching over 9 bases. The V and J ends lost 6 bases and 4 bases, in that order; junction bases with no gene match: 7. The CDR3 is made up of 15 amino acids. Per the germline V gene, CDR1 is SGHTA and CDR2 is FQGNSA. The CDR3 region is CASSLGTGRGNTIYF. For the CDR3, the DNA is TGTGCCAGCAGTCTAGGGACAGGGAGAGGAAACACCATATATTTT.

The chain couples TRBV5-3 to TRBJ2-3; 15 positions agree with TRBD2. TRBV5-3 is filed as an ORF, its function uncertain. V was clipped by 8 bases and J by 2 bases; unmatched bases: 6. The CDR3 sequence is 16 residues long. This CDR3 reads CASRTSGRVDTDTQYF. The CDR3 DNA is TGTGCCAGCCGGACTAGCGGGAGGGTTGACACAGATACGCAGTATTTT.

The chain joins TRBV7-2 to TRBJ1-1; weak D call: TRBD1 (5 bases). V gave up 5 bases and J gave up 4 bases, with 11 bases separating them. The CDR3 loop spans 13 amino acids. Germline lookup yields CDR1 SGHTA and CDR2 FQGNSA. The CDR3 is CASSPGTATEAFF. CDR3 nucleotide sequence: TGTGCCAGCAGCCCTGGGACGGCCACTGAAGCTTTCTTT.

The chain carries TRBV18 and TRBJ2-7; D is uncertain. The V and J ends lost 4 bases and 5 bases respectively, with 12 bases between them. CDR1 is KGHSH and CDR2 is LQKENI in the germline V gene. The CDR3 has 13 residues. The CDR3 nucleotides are TGTGCCAGCTCACGTGGTTCGAGTGACGAGCAGTACTTC. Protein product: CASSRGSSDEQYF.

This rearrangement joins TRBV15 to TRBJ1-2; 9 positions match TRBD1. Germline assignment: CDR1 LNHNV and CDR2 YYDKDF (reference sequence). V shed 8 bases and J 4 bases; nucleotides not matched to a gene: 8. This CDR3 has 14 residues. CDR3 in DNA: TGTGCCACCGCGAACAGGGGGCTGGGCTATGGCTACACCTTC. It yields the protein CATANRGLGYGYTF.